Presented here are 32 T cell receptor beta chains from one specimen sequenced in a study of T cell responses to AZD1222 COVID-19 vaccine (dated by TCRdb to the early 2020s). Library construction relied on the immunoSEQ multiplex PCR assay. TCRdb took over this immuneACCESS table, retaining in-frame rearrangements with V and J assigned. Such tables are incomplete; in checked studies, under half of the missing clones stem from an unresolved V gene, and the remainder is unexplained. Recorded for this sample are 150,000 to 200,000 clones; just under 90% of them occurred a single time. The ten biggest clones cover about 6.1% of the sample. The meaning of the sample's time point label: baseline before first vaccination. Sequenced here: peripheral blood, sampled on day 0 of AZD1222 vaccination. These receptors came from an adult in good health.

V and J are TRBV6-5 and TRBJ1-2; 7 nucleotides align to TRBD1. There are 15 residues in the CDR3. Germline values: CDR1 MNHEY, CDR2 SVGAGI. The junction had 9 bases not matched to a gene; V was cut back by 5 bases and J by 3 bases. CDR3 sequence: CASSTRTGADYGYTF. The DNA for the CDR3 is TGTGCCAGCAGTACCAGGACAGGAGCCGACTATGGCTACACCTTC.

This clone was detected a few times. The rearrangement links TRBV3-1 (or the pseudogene TRBV3-2) to TRBJ2-1; D is uncertain. Trimming took 1 base from V and 2 from J, leaving 9 bases between them. Germline CDR1 is LGHDT and CDR2 is YNNKEL (reference sequence). CDR3 length: 15 residues. CDR3 coding DNA: TGTGCCAGCAGCCAAGGGGCGGTCACCTACAATGAGCAGTTCTTC. Amino acids: CASSQGAVTYNEQFF.

The V call is TRBV6-6, the J call TRBJ2-1; no definite D call. Trimming cost V 4 bases and J 5 bases, with 6 bases left between them. The CDR3 is 12 residues long. Germline V gene data show CDR1 as MNHNY and CDR2 as SVGAGI (reference sequence). CDR3 DNA sequence: TGTGCCAGCAGTTCCCTTAACAATGAGCAGTTCTTC. Translated, it gives CASSSLNNEQFF.

The chain couples TRBV11-2 to TRBJ2-5, with a tentative D call TRBD2 (6 bases). Trimming removed 8 bases from V and 4 bases from J, with 11 bases in between. This CDR3 has 12 amino acids. Germline V gene lookup returns CDR1 SGHAT and CDR2 FQNNGV. The CDR3 DNA reads as TGTGCCAGCGGCGGGAAGGGAGAGACCCAGTACTTC. Its translation is CASGGKGETQYF.

This clone was counted a few times. V is TRBV16 and J is TRBJ1-6, with 8 nucleotides matching TRBD1. Germline CDR1 and CDR2: KGHSY and FQNENV. The CDR3 totals 20 residues. Germline trimming cut 0 bases from V and 1 base from J; bases unmatched to any gene: 11. The CDR3 nucleotides are TGTGCCAGCAGCCAATCAAGGCAGGGGGCCTCCGCGTCCTATAATTCACCCCTCCACTTT. Its protein product is CASSQSRQGASASYNSPLHF. The full variable domain, with the rest looked up from reference TRBV16 and TRBJ1-6, is GEEVAQTPKHLVRGEGQKAKLYCAPIKGHSYVFWYQQVLKNEFKFLISFQNENVFDETGMPKERFSAKCLPNSPCSLEIQATKLEDSAVYFCASSQSRQGASASYNSPLHFGNGTRLTVT.

The genes are TRBV23-1 and TRBJ1-5; the D is unclear. TRBV23-1 qualifies as an ORF whose function is uncertain. V lost 4 bases to trimming and J lost 8 bases, with 12 bases between them. The CDR3 is 13 amino acids. In DNA form, the CDR3 reads TGCGCCAGCAGTCTGGGGTCGCAGGAGCCCCAGCATTTT. Its protein is CASSLGSQEPQHF.

The chain employs TRBV3-1 (or the pseudogene TRBV3-2) and TRBJ2-2; 12 nucleotides agree with TRBD2. The CDR3 consists of 15 residues. The germline CDR1 and CDR2 sequences are LGHDT and YNNKEL (reference sequence). Losses at the gene ends were 2 bases for V and 8 bases for J; bases not matched to a gene: 3. Here the CDR3 DNA reads TGTGCCAGCAGCCAACGAGGACTAGCGGGGGGGGAGCTGTTTTTT. Amino acids: CASSQRGLAGGELFF.

The genes are TRBV27 and TRBJ1-4; D uncertain. Trimming took 0 bases from V and 5 from J, leaving 16 bases between them. The CDR3 spans 17 residues. Germline V CDR1 and CDR2: MNHEY, SMNVEV (reference sequence). The CDR3 bases are TGTGCCAGCAGTTTATCGTGGCAGCCGTTACAGAATGAAAAACTGTTTTTT. Amino acids: CASSLSWQPLQNEKLFF. The complete variable domain, with remaining parts taken from reference TRBV27 and TRBJ1-4, reads EAQVTQNPRYLITVTGKKLTVTCSQNMNHEYMSWYRQDPGLGLRQIYYSMNVEVTDKGDVPEGYKVSRKEKRNFPLILESPSPNQTSLYFCASSLSWQPLQNEKLFFGSGTQLSVL.

The rearrangement links TRBV7-8 to TRBJ2-5, with D uncertain. The CDR3 is 13 residues long. The germline V gene has CDR1 SGHVS and CDR2 FQNEAQ. V was shortened by 6 bases and J by 4 bases, with 12 bases between the two germline ends. CDR3 sequence: CASRPQKVETQYF. The CDR3 nucleotides read TGTGCCAGCAGACCCCAAAAGGTAGAGACCCAGTACTTC.

This clone appeared once. The chain employs TRBV28 and TRBJ1-2; 7 nucleotides match TRBD1. The junction had 6 bases not matched to a gene; V was cut back by 5 bases and J by 3 bases. CDR1 is MDHEN, CDR2 SYDVKM, per germline. The CDR3 totals 14 residues. The CDR3 reads CASSVRTGDYGYTF. Here the CDR3 DNA reads TGTGCCAGCAGTGTCCGGACAGGAGACTATGGCTACACCTTC.

The genes are TRBV19 and TRBJ2-5; 8 bases map to TRBD2. Germline V gene data show CDR1 as LNHDA and CDR2 as SQIVND (reference sequence). After removal of 5 bases from V and 2 bases from J, the junction contained 4 bases not matched to a gene. The CDR3 spans 14 residues. The CDR3 DNA sequence: TGTGCCAGTAGTGCCGCGGGGGGACAAGAGACCCAGTACTTC. Its translation is CASSAAGGQETQYF.

The V call is TRBV5-5, the J call TRBJ2-3, with D perhaps matching TRBD1 (6 bases). The V gene's germline CDR1 is SGHKS and CDR2 YYEKEE (reference sequence). The CDR3 is 12 residues long. V was clipped by 5 bases and J by 4 bases, with 8 bases between them. The CDR3 nucleotides read TGTGCCAGCAGACAGGGCGCAGATACGCAGTATTTT. Protein: CASRQGADTQYF. Full variable domain (remainder filled in from reference TRBV5-5 and TRBJ2-3): DAGVTQSPTHLIKTRGQQVTLRCSPISGHKSVSWYQQVLGQGPQFIFQYYEKEERGRGNFPDRFSARQFPNYSSELNVNALLLGDSALYLCASRQGADTQYFGPGTRLTVL.

The V gene is TRBV4-3, the J gene TRBJ2-1; D is unclear. The V end was cut by 6 bases, the J end by 8 bases, with 23 bases between. Germline values: CDR1 LGHNA, CDR2 YSLEER. This CDR3 has 16 residues. In DNA form, the CDR3 reads TGCGCCAGCAGGCGAGCCTATGGAGATTCAAATTATGAGCAGTTCTTC. Its protein product is CASRRAYGDSNYEQFF.

The chain links TRBV24-1 to TRBJ2-3; 7 bases are a match to TRBD2. Germline V CDR1 and CDR2: KGHDR, SFDVKD. The CDR3 has 15 amino acids. V lost 7 bases to trimming and J lost 2 bases; unmatched junction nucleotides: 8. The DNA of the CDR3 is TGTGCCACCAGCGGGGGGACGGGCCTCACAGATACGCAGTATTTT. As protein: CATSGGTGLTDTQYF.

V and J are TRBV13 and TRBJ1-1; possible D gene TRBD1, 5 bases. The CDR3 length is 17 residues. Germline V gives CDR1 PRHDT, CDR2 FYEKMQ (reference sequence). V lost 4 bases to trimming and J lost 0 bases, with 18 bases between them. The DNA of the CDR3 is TGTGCCAGCAGCTCCCAGGGTTTTCTAGTCCTGAACACTGAAGCTTTCTTT. Residues: CASSSQGFLVLNTEAFF.

The chain employs TRBV27 and TRBJ1-6; D is unresolved. The germline V gene encodes CDR1 MNHEY and CDR2 SMNVEV (reference sequence). V dropped 2 bases and J dropped 0 bases, with 14 bases sitting between them. The CDR3 runs to 18 residues. CDR3 DNA sequence: TGTGCCAGCAGTTTAGGGTTGGAGAAGAGCTCCTATAATTCACCCCTCCACTTT. It translates to CASSLGLEKSSYNSPLHF.

The chain links TRBV28 to TRBJ1-2; 9 bases align to TRBD1. With V trimmed by 3 bases and J by 3 bases, 11 bases remained unmatched. This CDR3 has 17 residues. The germline CDR1 and CDR2 sequences are MDHEN and SYDVKM. CDR3 nucleotides: TGTGCCAGCAGTTTGGGTGCTACAGGGGGCGCCTACTATGGCTACACCTTC. It specifies CASSLGATGGAYYGYTF.

This clone came up once. This chain uses TRBV19 with TRBJ1-2, with 8 bases aligning to TRBD1. The CDR3 loop spans 14 amino acids. CDR1 and CDR2 from the germline V gene are LNHDA and SQIVND (reference sequence). J lost 2 bases, V lost 7 bases, and 6 bases had no gene match. The CDR3, as DNA: TGTGCCAGTAAGCAGGGGGCAAGAAACTATGGCTACACCTTC. This sequence encodes CASKQGARNYGYTF.

V and J are TRBV28 and TRBJ2-2; D is undetermined. Germline CDR1 is MDHEN and CDR2 is SYDVKM. The V end lost 6 bases, the J end lost 8 bases, and 10 bases lay between the germline ends. The CDR3 runs 12 residues. This CDR3 is CASSLEVGELFF. CDR3 sequence (DNA): TGTGCCAGCAGCTTAGAGGTTGGGGAGCTGTTTTTT.

The chain joins TRBV5-1 to TRBJ1-6; D is unresolved. The V gene's germline CDR1 is SGHRS and CDR2 YFSETQ. This CDR3 has 14 amino acids. V dropped 5 bases and J dropped 10 bases, with 16 bases sitting between them. The CDR3 nucleotides read TGCGCCAGCAGGAAATTGGCGGGTGAGTCACCCCTCCACTTT. Amino acids: CASRKLAGESPLHF. Together with reference TRBV5-1 and TRBJ1-6, the CDR3 gives the full variable domain: KAGVTQTPRYLIKTRGQQVTLSCSPISGHRSVSWYQQTPGQGLQFLFEYFSETQRNKGNFPGRFSGRQFSNSRSEMNVSTLELGDSALYLCASRKLAGESPLHFGNGTRLTVT.

J is TRBJ2-5 and V is TRBV6-2 or TRBV6-3, with 11 bases identical to TRBD2. The CDR3 is 15 residues long. Germline V gives CDR1 MNHEY, CDR2 SVGEGT. V lost 5 bases, J lost 7 bases, and 9 bases stayed unmatched. The chain's CDR3 is CASSTSSGRIGTQYF. CDR3 in DNA: TGTGCCAGCAGTACGTCTAGCGGGAGGATTGGGACCCAGTACTTC.

This chain links TRBV15 with TRBJ1-5; the D is unclear. The CDR3 sequence is 15 residues long. Looked up from germline, CDR1 is LNHNV and CDR2 is YYDKDF (reference sequence). V was cut by 0 bases and J by 11 bases, with 17 bases left in between. The CDR3 bases are TGTGCCACCAGCAGAGAAGCTGGGCCGGGGTTTTCCCAGCATTTT. This encodes CATSREAGPGFSQHF.

The V gene is TRBV11-1, the J gene TRBJ1-5, with 8 bases that match TRBD1. Per the germline V gene, CDR1 is SGHAT and CDR2 is FQDESV (reference sequence). The CDR3 length is 16 residues. Unmatched junction bases numbered 10, after V lost 5 bases and J lost 4 bases. The CDR3 spells CASSAGGTGGNQPQHF. DNA of the CDR3: TGTGCCAGCAGCGCAGGAGGAACAGGGGGGAATCAGCCCCAGCATTTT.

The chain uses TRBV7-2 and TRBJ2-6; D uncertain. In germline, CDR1 is SGHTA, CDR2 FQGNSA. The CDR3 runs 15 residues. The ends were cut back, 4 bases at V and 0 bases at J, with 7 bases in the middle. For the CDR3, the DNA is TGTGCCAGCAGCTCCCGAAACTCTGGGGCCAACGTCCTGACTTTC. Its protein is CASSSRNSGANVLTF.

CDR3: CASSPDANYGYTF. CDR3 nucleotide sequence: TGTGCCAGCAGCCCAGATGCTAACTATGGCTACACCTTC. The chain couples TRBV7-3 to TRBJ1-2; no clear D gene. From germline, CDR1 is SGHTA and CDR2 FQGTGA. CDR3 length: 13 amino acids. V lost 5 bases and J lost 0, with 7 bases in between.

This clone was seen a single time. The chain is built from TRBV6-6 and TRBJ1-1; D is unclear. Germline CDR1 and CDR2: MNHNY and SVGAGI (reference sequence). CDR3 size: 11 residues. Trimming removed 7 bases from V and 5 bases from J, with 8 bases in between. The CDR3 spells CASTSATEAFF. In DNA, the CDR3 is TGTGCCAGCACCTCCGCTACTGAAGCTTTCTTT.

This clone was seen once. The V and J genes are TRBV3-1 (or the pseudogene TRBV3-2) and TRBJ1-5, with D unclear. CDR1 and CDR2 (germline): LGHDT, YNNKEL (reference sequence). Trimming cost V 4 bases and J 0 bases, with 10 bases left between them. The CDR3 totals 15 residues. For the CDR3, the DNA is TGTGCCAGCAGCCGGAGTTCCTATAGCAATCAGCCCCAGCATTTT. Protein sequence: CASSRSSYSNQPQHF.

The gene calls are TRBV28 and TRBJ1-1, with 12 bases fitting TRBD1. Trimming cost V 4 bases and J 3 bases; bases outside gene matches: 6. CDR1 MDHEN and CDR2 SYDVKM come from the germline V gene. The CDR3 sequence is 16 residues long. CDR3 protein: CASSSPGQGAHTEAFF. The CDR3 DNA sequence: TGTGCCAGCAGTTCTCCGGGACAGGGGGCTCACACTGAAGCTTTCTTT.

The chain links TRBV2 to TRBJ2-2, with D hard to call. V was pared by 4 bases and J by 1 base, with 13 bases between. The CDR3 contains 16 residues. In germline, CDR1 is SNHLY, CDR2 FYNNEI. This CDR3 is CASSGGPGRNTGELFF. The CDR3 DNA reads as TGTGCCAGCAGTGGTGGGCCCGGTCGGAACACCGGGGAGCTGTTTTTT.

This clone has just one count. The genes are TRBV5-4 and TRBJ2-5, with D possibly being TRBD2 (5 bases). The CDR3 contains 15 residues. The V gene lost 5 bases and the J gene lost 4 bases, with 18 bases spanning the gap. Germline V gene lookup returns CDR1 SGHNT and CDR2 YYREEE (reference sequence). CDR3: CASSTRSGDRETQYF. The DNA for the CDR3 is TGTGCCAGCAGTACCAGGAGCGGAGACCGAGAGACCCAGTACTTC. Drawing the rest from reference TRBV5-4 and TRBJ2-5, the complete variable domain is ETGVTQSPTHLIKTRGQQVTLRCSSQSGHNTVSWYQQALGQGPQFIFQYYREEENGRGNFPPRFSGLQFPNYSSELNVNALELDDSALYLCASSTRSGDRETQYFGPGTRLLVL.

This clone was counted a few times. One junction end disagrees with the germline gene, perhaps due to a read error. V gene TRBV7-7 combines with J gene TRBJ2-5, with D unresolved. Germline V gene data show CDR1 as SSHAT and CDR2 as FNYEAQ (reference sequence). This CDR3 has 13 residues. This chain's CDR3 is CASSLVRVETQYF. CDR3 DNA sequence: TGTGCTAGCAGCTTAGTTCGTGTAGAGACCCAGTACTTC.

The chain links TRBV6-5 to TRBJ2-7; D is possibly TRBD2 (5 bases). The germline V and J ends were trimmed by 5 bases and 0 bases, with 14 bases remaining between them. CDR1 is MNHEY, CDR2 SVGAGI, per germline. The CDR3 is made up of 15 amino acids. This chain's CDR3 is CASSLGIGNSYEQYF. Written as DNA, the CDR3 is TGTGCCAGCAGTCTCGGTATCGGGAACTCCTACGAGCAGTACTTC.